These 25 T cell receptor beta chains were all obtained from the same sample, sequenced in a study of blood T cell repertoires in COVID-19. Repertoires were generated with immunoSEQ multiplex PCR, while TCRdb's copy carries only in-frame clones and drops some. The repertoire includes around 470,000 clones, about 90% of them detected once, and about 0.63% sits in the top ten. Sequenced material: PBMCs or T cells enriched from blood (not recorded which). The receptors were sampled from a young man who had recovered from COVID-19.

This chain uses TRBV10-1 with TRBJ2-2; 10 nucleotides agree with TRBD2. Germline loops: CDR1 WNHNN, CDR2 SYGVQD (reference sequence). V lost 4 bases to trimming and J lost 2 bases; unmatched junction nucleotides: 16. The CDR3 is 20 residues long. Here the CDR3 reads CASSVGWRLAGAVNTGELFF. The CDR3 nucleotides are TGCGCCAGCAGTGTGGGCTGGAGGCTAGCGGGAGCGGTAAACACCGGGGAGCTGTTTTTT.

The genes are TRBV5-6 and TRBJ2-5; D ambiguous. Trimming cost V 4 bases and J 1 base, with 11 bases left between them. Germline lookup yields CDR1 SGHDT and CDR2 YYEEEE. This CDR3 has 14 amino acids. CDR3 DNA: TGTGCCAGCAGCATGGGCCCGGGCCAAGAGACCCAGTACTTC. It yields the protein CASSMGPGQETQYF.

V is TRBV14 and J is TRBJ2-3; D gene unclear. CDR3 size: 11 residues. CDR1 is SGHDN, CDR2 FVKESK, per germline. Trimming stripped 3 bases from V and 6 bases from J, with 4 bases between. Here the CDR3 DNA reads TGTGCCAGCAGCCACTCCGATACGCAGTATTTT. Amino acids: CASSHSDTQYF.

The chain couples TRBV5-1 to TRBJ1-2; unclear D gene. The CDR3 has 13 residues. The germline V gene has CDR1 SGHRS and CDR2 YFSETQ. Trimming removed 1 base at V and 5 bases at J, with 9 bases between. The CDR3 nucleotides are TGCGCCAGCAGCTTGAGTTGGGAGTATGGCTACACCTTC. Amino acid sequence: CASSLSWEYGYTF.

CDR3 amino acids: CASSLRQGEAISGANVLTF. The CDR3 DNA reads TGCGCCAGCAGCCTCCGACAGGGTGAAGCTATTTCTGGGGCCAACGTCCTGACTTTC. The rearrangement links TRBV4-1 to TRBJ2-6; 7 bases are a match to TRBD1. Germline loops: CDR1 MGHRA, CDR2 YSYEKL. The CDR3 is 19 residues long. With V trimmed by 4 bases and J by 1 base, 13 bases remained unmatched.

This chain connects TRBV5-4 to TRBJ2-7, with 11 bases matching TRBD2. V lost 3 bases, J lost 7 bases, and 12 bases stayed unmatched. Germline loops: CDR1 SGHNT, CDR2 YYREEE (reference sequence). The CDR3 spans 16 residues. The CDR3 DNA follows: TGTGCCAGCAGCTCACCACTAGCGGGAGAAGGCTTGGAGCAGTACTTC. Translated: CASSSPLAGEGLEQYF.

The chain carries TRBV4-1 and TRBJ2-7, with 8 bases that match TRBD1. The germline V gene has CDR1 MGHRA and CDR2 YSYEKL. The V and J ends lost 4 bases and 3 bases, in that order; junction bases with no gene match: 5. The CDR3 sequence is 14 residues long. CDR3 loop: CASSPSRGLYEQYF. For the CDR3, the DNA is TGCGCCAGCAGCCCGAGCAGGGGGCTCTACGAGCAGTACTTC.

This clone was seen only once. The CDR3 bases are TGTGCCAGCAGCTTAGAAGGACTAGCGGCAGGCGAGCAGTACTTC. This sequence encodes CASSLEGLAAGEQYF. The chain is built from TRBV7-9 and TRBJ2-7, with 10 bases aligning to TRBD2. There are 15 residues in the CDR3. J lost 6 bases, V lost 1 base, and 6 bases had no gene match. The germline gives CDR1 SEHNR, CDR2 FQNEAQ (reference sequence).

The rearrangement links TRBV19 to TRBJ2-1; a weak D match, TRBD1 (10 bases). The CDR3 is 15 amino acids. Looked up from germline, CDR1 is LNHDA and CDR2 is SQIVND (reference sequence). V gave up 5 bases and J gave up 8 bases, with 19 bases separating them. The CDR3 sequence is CASSRLAGQGYEQFF. The CDR3 DNA follows: TGTGCCAGTAGTCGTCTAGCGGGACAGGGGTATGAGCAGTTCTTC.

The rearrangement joins TRBV28 to TRBJ1-1, with TRBD1 identical over 7 bases. The germline V gene has CDR1 MDHEN and CDR2 SYDVKM. The CDR3 extends over 16 amino acids. J lost 1 base, V lost 7 bases, and 12 bases had no gene match. The CDR3 DNA reads TGTGCCAGCATCACCGGGCCGGGACAGAAGAACACTGAAGCTTTCTTT. Its protein is CASITGPGQKNTEAFF.

The chain is built from TRBV2 and TRBJ1-6; TRBD1 is a possible D gene (6 bases). CDR1 is SNHLY, CDR2 FYNNEI, per germline. V lost 3 bases and J lost 0, with 9 bases in between. CDR3 size: 16 residues. The CDR3 here is CASSDGQSSYNSPLHF. The CDR3, as DNA: TGTGCCAGCAGTGACGGACAGAGCTCCTATAATTCACCCCTCCACTTT.

This clone was found once. The chain has TRBV27 and TRBJ1-6; D is ambiguous. Trimming left V 0 bases short and J 10 bases short, with 7 bases between. CDR3 size: 13 residues. Germline lookup yields CDR1 MNHEY and CDR2 SMNVEV (reference sequence). The CDR3 nucleotides are TGTGCCAGCAGTTTATCGTTGGGCTCACCCCTCCACTTT. It yields the protein CASSLSLGSPLHF.

J is TRBJ1-4 and V is TRBV5-1; 10 bases are shared with TRBD1. V shed 3 bases, J shed 7 bases, and the junction held 9 bases outside the gene matches. Germline V gives CDR1 SGHRS, CDR2 YFSETQ. The CDR3 is made up of 16 amino acids. Here the CDR3 DNA reads TGCGCCAGCAGCTCAAACCGACAGGGGGCGTCTGAAAAACTGTTTTTT. This translates into CASSSNRQGASEKLFF.

This clone was seen a handful of times. The chain employs TRBV7-3 and TRBJ1-1, with 7 bases that match TRBD1. This CDR3 is built from 13 residues. V lost 9 bases to trimming and J lost 4 bases; unmatched junction nucleotides: 8. Germline V gene lookup returns CDR1 SGHTA and CDR2 FQGTGA. CDR3 sequence (DNA): TGTGCCAGTGGGGGACAGTTATTCACTGAAGCTTTCTTT. This translates into CASGGQLFTEAFF. Full variable domain (missing parts from reference TRBV7-3 and TRBJ1-1): GAGVSQTPSNKVTEKGKYVELRCDPISGHTALYWYRQSLGQGPEFLIYFQGTGAADDSGLPNDRFFAVRPEGSVSTLKIQRTERGDSAVYLCASGGQLFTEAFFGQGTRLTVV.

The CDR3 loop is CASSLSGQGGYEQYF. CDR3 in DNA: TGTGCCAGCAGTTTATCGGGACAGGGGGGCTACGAGCAGTACTTC. This chain links TRBV27 with TRBJ2-7; 11 positions match TRBD1. The CDR3 loop spans 15 amino acids. V trimming: 0 bases; J trimming: 3 bases; junction bases outside the gene matches: 1. Per germline, CDR1 MNHEY and CDR2 SMNVEV (reference sequence).

This rearrangement joins TRBV5-1 to TRBJ1-1; the match to TRBD1 covers 7 bases. Germline CDR1 reads SGHRS; CDR2 reads YFSETQ. The CDR3 is 14 amino acids. V gave up 4 bases and J gave up 1 base; unmatched junction bases: 4. The CDR3 sequence is CASSKTGWNTEAFF. DNA of the CDR3: TGCGCCAGCAGCAAGACAGGGTGGAACACTGAAGCTTTCTTT.

The sample holds a few counts of this clone. This may be a read error: a much more frequent sequence differs by one nucleotide. This same CDR3 is encoded by further DNA sequences in the sample. J is TRBJ1-4 and V is TRBV5-1; 8 nucleotides line up with TRBD1. Germline lookup yields CDR1 SGHRS and CDR2 YFSETQ. This CDR3 spans 14 amino acids. After removal of 0 bases from V and 7 bases from J, the junction contained 2 bases not matched to a gene. CDR3 region: CASSLEQGGEKLFF. CDR3 coding DNA: TGCGCCAGCAGCTTGGAACAGGGGGGTGAAAAACTGTTTTTT. The whole variable domain, filled in from reference TRBV5-1 and TRBJ1-4, reads KAGVTQTPRYLIKTRGQQVTLSCSPISGHRSVSWYQQTPGQGLQFLFEYFSETQRNKGNFPGRFSGRQFSNSRSEMNVSTLELGDSALYLCASSLEQGGEKLFFGSGTQLSVL.

The chain has TRBV21-1 and TRBJ1-2; TRBD1, as called in the table, went unchecked against the DNA. TRBV21-1 has pseudogene status. The CDR3 runs to 14 residues. Here the CDR3 DNA reads TGTGCCAGCAGCAAAGGAAAGCAGGGAAAAGGCTACACCTTC. This codes for CASSKGKQGKGYTF.

The chain has TRBV5-1 and TRBJ1-5; the D is unclear. Between the trimmed V and J ends, which lost 1 base and 0 bases, there was a span of 8 bases. Germline V gene lookup returns CDR1 SGHRS and CDR2 YFSETQ. The CDR3 is 15 residues long. CDR3 sequence: CASSLSGYSNQPQHF. CDR3 DNA sequence: TGCGCCAGCAGCTTGAGCGGGTATAGCAATCAGCCCCAGCATTTT.

The V and J genes are TRBV5-1 and TRBJ1-4; 9 bases are a match to TRBD1. This CDR3 is built from 16 residues. Germline V lookup: CDR1 SGHRS, CDR2 YFSETQ. Trimming took 4 bases from V and 0 from J; bases not matched to a gene: 4. This CDR3 reads CASSQRQGATNEKLFF. The CDR3 DNA reads TGCGCCAGCAGCCAACGACAGGGGGCAACTAATGAAAAACTGTTTTTT.

The chain carries TRBV19 and TRBJ2-2; no firm D call. The ends were cut back, 3 bases at V and 9 bases at J, with 8 bases in the middle. Germline V gene lookup returns CDR1 LNHDA and CDR2 SQIVND (reference sequence). The CDR3 extends over 12 amino acids. CDR3 amino acids: CASSIPQRELFF. DNA of the CDR3: TGTGCCAGTAGTATCCCACAGAGGGAGCTGTTTTTT.

J is TRBJ2-1 and V is TRBV3-1 (or the pseudogene TRBV3-2), with 16 bases identical to TRBD2. The ends lost 3 bases at V and 7 bases at J; junction bases unmatched: 3. The germline V gene encodes CDR1 LGHDT and CDR2 YNNKEL (reference sequence). CDR3 length: 16 residues. The DNA of the CDR3 is TGTGCCAGCAGCCAGGGACTAGCGGGAGGGCTAAATGAGCAGTTCTTC. Encoded protein: CASSQGLAGGLNEQFF.

V and J are TRBV6-5 and TRBJ2-2; TRBD2 agrees at 9 bases. V lost 6 bases and J lost 4; bases outside the gene matches: 6. This CDR3 region has 15 residues. Looked up from germline, CDR1 is MNHEY and CDR2 is SVGAGI. The CDR3 DNA reads as TGTGCCAGCAGCCGCCTAGCGGGGAGCACCGGGGAGCTGTTTTTT. It is translated as CASSRLAGSTGELFF.

The chain couples TRBV30 to TRBJ1-2; D ambiguous. From germline, CDR1 is GTSNPN and CDR2 SVGIG (reference sequence). V shed 1 base and J shed 6 bases, with 12 bases lying between them. The CDR3 has 13 residues. CDR3 DNA sequence: TGTGCCTGGAGTGCGGGGAATTGGGATGGCTACACCTTC. Translated: CAWSAGNWDGYTF.

The chain joins TRBV2 to TRBJ1-1, with a possible D match to TRBD1 (5 bases). The germline V gene encodes CDR1 SNHLY and CDR2 FYNNEI. Trimming removed 4 bases from V and 10 bases from J, with 16 bases in between. This CDR3 region has 13 residues. CDR3 nucleotides: TGTGCCAGCAGTGCTCGGGGGTCAAATACAGCTTTCTTT. Amino acid sequence: CASSARGSNTAFF.